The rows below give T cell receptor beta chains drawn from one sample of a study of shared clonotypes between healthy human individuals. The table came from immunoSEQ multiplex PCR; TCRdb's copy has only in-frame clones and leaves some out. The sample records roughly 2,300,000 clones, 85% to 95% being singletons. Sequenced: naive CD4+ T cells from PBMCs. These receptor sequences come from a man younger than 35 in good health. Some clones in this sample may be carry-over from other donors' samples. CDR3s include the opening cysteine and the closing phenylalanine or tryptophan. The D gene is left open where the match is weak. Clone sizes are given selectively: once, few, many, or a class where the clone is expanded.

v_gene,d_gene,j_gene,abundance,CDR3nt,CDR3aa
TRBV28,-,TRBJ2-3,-,TGTGCCAGCAGACAAACAGATACGCAGTATTTT,CASRQTDTQYF
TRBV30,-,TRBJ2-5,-,TGTGCCTGGATTCCTAGTGAGACCCAGTACTTC,CAWIPSETQYF
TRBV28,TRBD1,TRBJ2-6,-,TGTGCCAGCAGTTTAGCTTGGGACAGGCGATGGAGTGGGGCCAACGTCCTGACTTTC,CASSLAWDRRWSGANVLTF
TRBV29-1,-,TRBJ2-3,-,TGCAGCGTTCCAGCCGTGAGCACAGATACGCAGTATTTT,CSVPAVSTDTQYF
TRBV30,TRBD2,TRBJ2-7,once,TGTGCCTGCAAGCGGGGAAGCTCCTACGAGCAGTACTTC,CACKRGSSYEQYF
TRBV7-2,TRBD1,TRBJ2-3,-,TGTGCCAGCAGCTTTGACCAGGGGGCGCCGCAGTATTTT,CASSFDQGAPQYF
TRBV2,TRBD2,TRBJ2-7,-,TGTGCCAGCAGTTCCGGGACTAGGGGCCACGAGCAGTACTTC,CASSSGTRGHEQYF
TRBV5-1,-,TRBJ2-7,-,TGCGCCAGCAGCCCCGCCGAGGGGGAGCAGTACTTC,CASSPAEGEQYF
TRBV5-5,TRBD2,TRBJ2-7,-,TGTGCCAGCAGCCTGAGGACTAGCGGGATCGACGAGCAGTACTTC,CASSLRTSGIDEQYF
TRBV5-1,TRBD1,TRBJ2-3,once,TGCGCCAGCAGCTTGGAAACTCAGGGGGCTACGCAGTATTTT,CASSLETQGATQYF
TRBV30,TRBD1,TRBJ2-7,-,TGTGCCTGGAGTGTACTTAGGCCGGGACAGAACAACGAGCAGTACTTC,CAWSVLRPGQNNEQYF
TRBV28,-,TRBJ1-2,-,TGTGCCAGCAGAGTTCCTAACTATGGCTACACCTTC,CASRVPNYGYTF
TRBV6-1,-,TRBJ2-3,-,TGTGCCAGCAGCCCTCGGTCCGATACGCAGTATTTT,CASSPRSDTQYF
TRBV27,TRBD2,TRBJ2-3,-,TGTGCCAGCAGTGCATATCCTAGCGGGAGGCCCACAGATACGCAGTATTTT,CASSAYPSGRPTDTQYF
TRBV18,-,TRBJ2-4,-,TGTGCCAGCTCACGCGACAACAGGGACATTCAGTACTTC,CASSRDNRDIQYF
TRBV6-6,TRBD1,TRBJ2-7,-,TGTGCCACCTGGGACAGGGAGCGGTACGAGCAGTACTTC,CATWDRERYEQYF
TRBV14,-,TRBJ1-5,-,TGTGCCAGCAGCCAAGGCAGGGGCAATCAGCCCCAGCATTTT,CASSQGRGNQPQHF
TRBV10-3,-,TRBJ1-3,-,TGTGCCATCAGTGACAGGATAGGCTACTCTGGAAACACCATATATTTT,CAISDRIGYSGNTIYF
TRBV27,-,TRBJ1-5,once,TGTGCCAGCAGTTTAGTAGGAACAGGGAGAGATCAGCCCCAGCATTTT,CASSLVGTGRDQPQHF
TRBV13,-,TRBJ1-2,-,TGTGCCAGCAGCCTCCGAGGGACGGGCGACTATGGCTACACCTTC,CASSLRGTGDYGYTF
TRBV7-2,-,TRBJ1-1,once,TGTGCCAGCAGCTTAGGGCCGGGACGCAGAGAAGCTTTCTTT,CASSLGPGRREAFF
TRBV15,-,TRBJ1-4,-,TGTGCCACCAGCAGAGATTGGGCCCTACCCGGGCTGTTTTTT,CATSRDWALPGLFF
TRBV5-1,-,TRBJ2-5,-,TGCGCCAGCGCAAGCGGGCTATATCAAGAGACCCAGTACTTC,CASASGLYQETQYF